One and the same sample provided the 19 T cell receptor beta chains below, sequenced in a study of blood T cell repertoires in COVID-19. The protocol was immunoSEQ multiplex PCR, while the TCRdb copy is restricted to in-frame clones and leaves out a portion. The sample carries a few hundred thousand clones, approximately 80% recorded once. Sequencing was done on a sample of peripheral blood. The origin of the receptors is a woman between 40 and 55 years old who had recovered from COVID-19.

This chain connects TRBV6-5 to TRBJ1-1, with 7 bases lining up with TRBD1. The V segment lost 6 bases and the J segment 4 bases; nucleotides outside the gene matches: 5. CDR1 and CDR2 (germline): MNHEY, SVGAGI. The CDR3 totals 13 residues. Here the CDR3 DNA reads TGTGCCAGCAGACAGGGGCTAGTCACTGAAGCTTTCTTT. Protein sequence: CASRQGLVTEAFF.

The chain carries TRBV4-3 and TRBJ1-5, with a weak D call TRBD1 (5 bases). This CDR3 has 17 residues. Looked up from germline, CDR1 is LGHNA and CDR2 is YSLEER. The V end was cut by 2 bases, the J end by 2 bases, with 16 bases between. The CDR3 nucleotides are TGCGCCAGCAGCCAAAATGGCGGGGGAGGGGGCAATCAGCCCCAGCATTTT. This encodes CASSQNGGGGGNQPQHF.

V and J are TRBV19 and TRBJ1-6; 8 bases are a match to TRBD1. J gave up 0 bases and V 4 bases, and 8 bases lay outside the gene matches. Per the germline V gene, CDR1 is LNHDA and CDR2 is SQIVND (reference sequence). The CDR3 has 18 amino acids. The CDR3 reads CASSSTRGPSSYNSPLHF. CDR3 nucleotide sequence: TGTGCCAGTAGTAGCACCAGGGGGCCGAGCTCCTATAATTCACCCCTCCACTTT.

This chain links TRBV30 with TRBJ1-4; the match to TRBD1 covers 8 bases. Germline CDR1 and CDR2: GTSNPN and SVGIG (reference sequence). V shed 3 bases and J 8 bases; nucleotides not matched to a gene: 8. This CDR3 is 14 amino acids long. CDR3 protein: CAWSKGQGGEKLFF. For the CDR3, the DNA is TGTGCCTGGAGCAAAGGACAGGGTGGAGAAAAACTGTTTTTT.

CDR3 sequence: CASSPGLGVNTEAFF. The CDR3 DNA follows: TGTGCCAGCAGCCCGGGACTGGGAGTGAACACTGAAGCTTTCTTT. V gene TRBV5-5 combines with J gene TRBJ1-1, with TRBD1 as a possible D gene (5 bases). CDR1 SGHKS and CDR2 YYEKEE come from the germline V gene (reference sequence). This CDR3 is 15 amino acids long. V dropped 4 bases and J dropped 0 bases, with 13 bases sitting between them. Together with reference TRBV5-5 and TRBJ1-1, the CDR3 gives the full variable domain: DAGVTQSPTHLIKTRGQQVTLRCSPISGHKSVSWYQQVLGQGPQFIFQYYEKEERGRGNFPDRFSARQFPNYSSELNVNALLLGDSALYLCASSPGLGVNTEAFFGQGTRLTVV.

This clone was seen more than once but under ten times. This chain uses TRBV6-6 with TRBJ2-2; 7 bases are shared with TRBD1. Germline assignment: CDR1 MNHNY and CDR2 SVGAGI (reference sequence). J gave up 3 bases and V 2 bases, and 6 bases lay outside the gene matches. The CDR3 runs 16 residues. The CDR3: CASSYPGQLDTGELFF. CDR3 in DNA: TGTGCCAGCAGTTACCCGGGACAGTTGGACACCGGGGAGCTGTTTTTT.

This chain links TRBV9 with TRBJ2-3; tentatively, D is TRBD2 (7 bases). The CDR3 runs to 16 residues. The germline V and J ends were trimmed by 0 bases and 0 bases, with 11 bases remaining between them. Germline-derived CDR1 and CDR2 are SGDLS and YYNGEE. The CDR3 region has the DNA TGTGCCAGCAGCGTAGGGGGGGGCCGGAGCACAGATACGCAGTATTTT. Encoded protein: CASSVGGGRSTDTQYF.

V usage is TRBV6-6 and J usage is TRBJ1-2; D is perhaps TRBD1 (6 bases). The V end was cut by 6 bases, the J end by 1 base, with 12 bases between. This CDR3 has 14 residues. From germline, CDR1 is MNHNY and CDR2 SVGAGI (reference sequence). CDR3 protein: CASSPGVFNYGYTF. Written as DNA, the CDR3 is TGTGCCAGCAGCCCAGGGGTTTTTAACTATGGCTACACCTTC.

Written as DNA, the CDR3 is TGTGCCAGCAGACTGGTCGAGAACACTGAAGCTTTCTTT. This gives the protein CASRLVENTEAFF. This chain links TRBV6-5 with TRBJ1-1; no reliable D call. Germline lookup yields CDR1 MNHEY and CDR2 SVGAGI. V was clipped by 6 bases and J by 1 base, with 9 bases between them. CDR3 length: 13 amino acids.

The V and J genes are TRBV10-2 and TRBJ1-5; 9 positions match TRBD1. CDR3 length: 15 amino acids. Germline V gene sequence: CDR1 WSHSY, CDR2 SAAADI. V was clipped by 2 bases and J by 10 bases; unmatched bases: 9. The CDR3 region is CASSEPPGQGRPQHF. CDR3 coding DNA: TGCGCCAGCAGTGAGCCCCCGGGACAGGGTCGCCCCCAGCATTTT.

A note on this clone: At one of its ends the junction is not consistent with the germline gene, which may arise from a read error. The V and J genes are TRBV4-3 and TRBJ2-7; a possible D gene is TRBD2 (5 bases). This CDR3 spans 14 amino acids. Looked up from germline, CDR1 is LGHNA and CDR2 is YSLEER. CDR3 DNA: TGCGCCAGCAGCCAAGCTCTTTATTCGGACTCATCACACTTC. Its protein is CASSQALYSDSSHF.

The count of this clone is one. The chain employs TRBV7-9 and TRBJ1-3, with TRBD1 matching over 8 bases. The CDR3 contains 17 residues. Germline trimming cut 2 bases from V and 0 bases from J; bases unmatched to any gene: 6. Germline V lookup: CDR1 SEHNR, CDR2 FQNEAQ (reference sequence). The DNA for the CDR3 is TGTGCCAGCAGCTTATTAACAGGGGGGACCTCTGGAAACACCATATATTTT. It is translated as CASSLLTGGTSGNTIYF.

The J gene is TRBJ1-1, the V gene TRBV9, with D perhaps TRBD1 (6 bases). The germline gives CDR1 SGDLS, CDR2 YYNGEE. This CDR3 spans 13 amino acids. V lost 4 bases and J lost 8, with 15 bases in between. The CDR3 protein is CASSPSTGEEAFF. The CDR3 DNA reads TGTGCCAGCAGCCCCTCGACAGGTGAAGAAGCTTTCTTT.

The V and J genes are TRBV27 and TRBJ2-7; 7 bases line up with TRBD1. The J segment lost 4 bases and the V segment lost 5 bases, leaving 8 bases of the junction unmatched. This CDR3 contains 14 residues. The germline V gene encodes CDR1 MNHEY and CDR2 SMNVEV (reference sequence). The CDR3 DNA sequence: TGTGCCAGCAGTGCAGACAGGGATGAATACGAGCAGTACTTC. Translated, it gives CASSADRDEYEQYF.

The chain is built from TRBV5-4 and TRBJ1-2; tentative D call: TRBD1 (5 bases). The V end lost 4 bases, the J end lost 10 bases, and 26 bases lay between the germline ends. Germline V CDR1 and CDR2: SGHNT, YYREEE (reference sequence). CDR3 length: 16 residues. CDR3 DNA sequence: TGTGCCAGCAGCCTGGGGGGTCAGGGCCCTTCTCCTTACTACACCTTC. Translating it yields CASSLGGQGPSPYYTF.

The rearrangement uses TRBV25-1 and TRBJ2-1, with TRBD1 identical over 9 bases. Trimming cost V 1 base and J 0 bases; bases outside gene matches: 7. This CDR3 comprises 18 residues. The V gene's germline CDR1 is MGHDK and CDR2 SYGVNS. The CDR3 DNA reads TGTGCCAGCAGTGAATCCCCCGGACAGGGGAGCTCCTACAATGAGCAGTTCTTC. Protein product: CASSESPGQGSSYNEQFF.

V gene TRBV19 combines with J gene TRBJ2-1; 8 bases are shared with TRBD1. This CDR3 spans 14 amino acids. Germline V CDR1 and CDR2: LNHDA, SQIVND (reference sequence). The V segment lost 1 base and the J segment 12 bases; nucleotides outside the gene matches: 8. The CDR3 loop reads CASSIVGLTGVQFF. Written as DNA, the CDR3 is TGTGCCAGTAGTATAGTAGGTTTGACAGGGGTGCAGTTCTTC. Based on the CDR3 plus reference TRBV19 and TRBJ2-1, the full variable domain is DGGITQSPKYLFRKEGQNVTLSCEQNLNHDAMYWYRQDPGQGLRLIYYSQIVNDFQKGDIAEGYSVSREKKESFPLTVTSAQKNPTAFYLCASSIVGLTGVQFFGPGTRLTVL.

The chain combines TRBV10-3 with TRBJ1-5; TRBD1 might be the D (6 bases). V was trimmed by 0 bases and J by 3 bases, leaving 12 bases between them. The CDR3 has 16 amino acids. Germline V gene lookup returns CDR1 ENHRY and CDR2 SYGVKD. The CDR3 reads CAISESLDSSNQPQHF. Written as DNA, the CDR3 is TGTGCCATCAGTGAGTCCCTGGACAGTTCCAATCAGCCCCAGCATTTT.

Only a few counts were recorded for this clone. V and J are TRBV6-1 and TRBJ1-5, with 7 positions matching TRBD1. The V gene end was trimmed by 2 bases and the J gene end by 3 bases; junction bases not matched to a gene: 4. Germline CDR1 and CDR2: MNHNS and SASEGT. This CDR3 comprises 15 residues. CDR3 region: CASSEWGQINQPQHF. CDR3 bases: TGTGCCAGCAGTGAATGGGGACAGATCAATCAGCCCCAGCATTTT.